Each of the 14 T cell receptor beta chains below was sequenced from the same sample in a study of identifying expanded T cells in peripheral blood. TCRdb's copy holds only in-frame clones and misses some; the assay was immunoSEQ multiplex PCR. The sample has 70,000 to 95,000 clones; roughly 90% are singletons. The material sequenced was blood. Receptors originate from a person aged 18 to 70 in good health.

The chain combines TRBV28 with TRBJ1-6; D not resolved. Trimming removed 8 bases at V and 10 bases at J, with 9 bases between. Germline loops: CDR1 MDHEN, CDR2 SYDVKM. The CDR3 covers 11 residues. CDR3 sequence reads: CASLGESPLHF. The CDR3 nucleotides are TGTGCCAGCCTCGGGGAATCACCCCTCCACTTT.

V usage is TRBV14 and J usage is TRBJ1-2; D is possibly TRBD1 (5 bases). With 6 bases removed from V and 3 bases from J, the gap between germline ends came to 17 bases. The CDR3 sequence is 15 residues long. Per the germline V gene, CDR1 is SGHDN and CDR2 is FVKESK. This CDR3 reads CASSDSLRGHYGYTF. The CDR3 DNA reads TGTGCCAGCAGTGACAGCTTAAGGGGCCACTATGGCTACACCTTC.

The chain joins TRBV10-3 to TRBJ2-1, with 10 nucleotides matching TRBD2. Germline loops: CDR1 ENHRY, CDR2 SYGVKD. V shed 5 bases, J shed 12 bases, and the junction held 13 bases outside the gene matches. The CDR3 covers 15 residues. The DNA of the CDR3 is TGTGCCATCAGTCGCGGACTAGCGGTGGGCGAGGGGCAGTTCTTC. Translated: CAISRGLAVGEGQFF.

The chain joins TRBV28 to TRBJ1-1, with D hard to call. Germline V gives CDR1 MDHEN, CDR2 SYDVKM. This CDR3 comprises 14 residues. Trimming pared 2 bases from V and 4 bases from J, leaving 11 bases between. For the CDR3, the DNA is TGTGCCAGCAGTTTAATTCTCGAGGGCACTGAAGCTTTCTTT. It codes for CASSLILEGTEAFF.

The chain links TRBV4-3 to TRBJ2-7, with 7 bases identical to TRBD1. This CDR3 comprises 16 residues. Germline V CDR1 and CDR2: LGHNA, YSLEER. Trimming at V came to 0 bases and at J to 2 bases, leaving 7 bases not matched to a gene. In DNA form, the CDR3 reads TGCGCCAGCAGCCAAGATATTGGGACAGCAACCTACGAGCAGTACTTC. This sequence encodes CASSQDIGTATYEQYF.

V gene TRBV27 combines with J gene TRBJ1-3; D is uncertain. The ends were cut back, 8 bases at V and 1 base at J, with 6 bases in the middle. The CDR3 has 12 amino acids. Per germline, CDR1 MNHEY and CDR2 SMNVEV (reference sequence). CDR3: CASVGSGNTIYF. CDR3 DNA: TGTGCCAGCGTTGGTTCTGGAAACACCATATATTTT.

The rearrangement joins TRBV10-3 to TRBJ1-4; TRBD1 aligns across 8 bases. There are 19 residues in the CDR3. Per germline, CDR1 ENHRY and CDR2 SYGVKD. The ends lost 2 bases at V and 0 bases at J; junction bases unmatched: 11. DNA of the CDR3: TGTGCCATCAGTGAGAGTAGGACAGGGAAATACGCAACTAATGAAAAACTGTTTTTT. Translating it yields CAISESRTGKYATNEKLFF.

The rearrangement joins TRBV9 to TRBJ1-1; no reliable D call. The CDR3 is 16 residues long. V lost 0 bases and J lost 0, with 12 bases in between. Per germline, CDR1 SGDLS and CDR2 YYNGEE. The CDR3 region is CASSVAAGGLNTEAFF. In DNA form, the CDR3 reads TGTGCCAGCAGCGTAGCGGCAGGCGGTCTGAACACTGAAGCTTTCTTT.

This sequence joins TRBV18 and TRBJ1-2; D is ambiguous. Deletions cut 1 base from V and 7 bases from J, with 7 bases between. The germline CDR1 and CDR2 sequences are KGHSH and LQKENI. This CDR3 is built from 12 residues. In DNA form, the CDR3 reads TGTGCCAGCTCACCACAGAATGGTGGCTACACCTTC. This encodes CASSPQNGGYTF.

The genes are TRBV5-1 and TRBJ1-2, with unresolved D. V gave up 1 base and J gave up 5 bases, with 9 bases separating them. CDR1 is SGHRS, CDR2 YFSETQ, per germline. The CDR3 has 13 amino acids. CDR3 DNA sequence: TGCGCCAGCAGCTTGAGTCAGGAGTATGGCTACACCTTC. Its translation: CASSLSQEYGYTF.

The rearrangement uses TRBV6-1 and TRBJ1-2, with D possibly TRBD1 on 5 matching bases. Trimming removed 1 base at V and 2 bases at J, with 17 bases between. Germline V lookup: CDR1 MNHNS, CDR2 SASEGT. This CDR3 has 17 amino acids. CDR3 amino acids: CASSEVSWGQGNYGYTF. CDR3 nucleotides: TGTGCCAGCAGTGAAGTGTCGTGGGGTCAGGGAAACTATGGCTACACCTTC.

The rearrangement links TRBV5-4 to TRBJ2-2; D could derive from TRBD1 or TRBD2 (6 bases each). Germline CDR1 SGHNT, CDR2 YYREEE (reference sequence). The V end was cut by 9 bases, the J end by 2 bases, with 17 bases between. The CDR3 contains 15 residues. CDR3 coding DNA: TGTGCCATCCCATTAGGGGGGAGAAACACCGGGGAGCTGTTTTTT. Amino acid sequence: CAIPLGGRNTGELFF.

The rearrangement uses TRBV6-4 and TRBJ2-1; a possible D gene is TRBD2 (6 bases). V was trimmed by 6 bases and J by 0 bases, leaving 12 bases between them. Germline CDR1 reads MRHNA; CDR2 reads SNTAGT. The CDR3 loop spans 15 amino acids. DNA for the CDR3: TGTGCCAGCAGCGGAGGGGAAAGCTCCTACAATGAGCAGTTCTTC. It is translated as CASSGGESSYNEQFF.

This chain's CDR3 is CASSNRTLSYEQYF. As DNA, the CDR3 is TGTGCCAGCAGCAACAGGACACTCTCCTACGAGCAGTACTTC. The V gene is TRBV5-4, the J gene TRBJ2-7, with D perhaps TRBD1 (5 bases). The CDR3 is made up of 14 amino acids. Trimming took off 4 bases at V and 0 bases at J, with 11 bases between the two ends. Germline V gene sequence: CDR1 SGHNT, CDR2 YYREEE (reference sequence).